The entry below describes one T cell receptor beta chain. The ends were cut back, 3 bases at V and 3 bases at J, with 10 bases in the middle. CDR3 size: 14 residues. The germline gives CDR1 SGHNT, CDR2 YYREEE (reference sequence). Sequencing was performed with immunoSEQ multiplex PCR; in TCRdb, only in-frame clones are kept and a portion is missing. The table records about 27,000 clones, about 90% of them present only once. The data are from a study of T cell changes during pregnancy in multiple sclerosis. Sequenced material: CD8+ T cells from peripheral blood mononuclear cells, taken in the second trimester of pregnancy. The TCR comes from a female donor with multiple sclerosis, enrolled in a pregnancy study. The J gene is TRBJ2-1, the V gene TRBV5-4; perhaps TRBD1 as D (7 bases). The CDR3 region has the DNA TGTGCCAGCAGCTGGCGGGACAGCTACAATGAGCAGTTCTTC. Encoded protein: CASSWRDSYNEQFF.